These T cell receptor beta chains were read from a single sample in a study of control samples from healthy donors and cancer patients. Libraries were prepared by immunoSEQ multiplex PCR; TCRdb keeps only in-frame clonotypes and omits some of them. This table has some 410,000 clones, roughly 90% appearing once. Input material: PBMCs. These receptor sequences come from a man aged 35-49 years with head and neck cancer. CDR3s include the opening cysteine and the closing phenylalanine or tryptophan. A D gene is named only where the DNA matches it firmly. Clone size is given for some rows only: seen once, a few or many times, or a class if the clone is expanded.

v_call: TRBV7-3; d_call: -; j_call: TRBJ2-6; clone_size: -; cdr3_aa: CASSLRSTQGGANVLTF; cdr3_nt: TGTGCCAGCAGCTTAAGGAGTACCCAGGGAGGGGCCAACGTCCTGACTTTC
v_call: TRBV30; d_call: -; j_call: TRBJ1-5; clone_size: -; cdr3_aa: CAWTEKPGGNNQPQHF; cdr3_nt: TGTGCCTGGACCGAAAAGCCTGGGGGGAACAATCAGCCCCAGCATTTT
v_call: TRBV3-1/TRBV3-2; d_call: -; j_call: TRBJ1-6; clone_size: -; cdr3_aa: CASSQKTGYNSPLHF; cdr3_nt: TGTGCCAGCAGCCAGAAGACGGGTTATAATTCACCCCTCCACTTT
v_call: TRBV7-2; d_call: TRBD2; j_call: TRBJ2-1; clone_size: -; cdr3_aa: CASSPLAGGPREQFF; cdr3_nt: TGTGCCAGCAGCCCCCTAGCGGGAGGGCCGCGTGAGCAGTTCTTC
v_call: TRBV23-1; d_call: -; j_call: TRBJ2-7; clone_size: -; cdr3_aa: CASSQSYRPKDPYEQYF; cdr3_nt: TGCGCCAGCAGTCAATCGTATCGGCCTAAAGACCCCTACGAGCAGTACTTC
v_call: TRBV6-2/TRBV6-3; d_call: TRBD1; j_call: TRBJ1-5; clone_size: few; cdr3_aa: CASSYSGQSRPQHF; cdr3_nt: TGTGCCAGCAGTTACTCGGGACAGTCAAGGCCCCAGCATTTT
v_call: TRBV28; d_call: -; j_call: TRBJ1-5; clone_size: -; cdr3_aa: CASASRGALGNQPQHF; cdr3_nt: TGTGCCAGTGCATCGAGGGGGGCGCTGGGCAATCAGCCCCAGCATTTT
v_call: TRBV28; d_call: -; j_call: TRBJ2-5; clone_size: -; cdr3_aa: CASTGARDEETQYF; cdr3_nt: TGTGCCAGCACTGGAGCCAGAGATGAAGAGACCCAGTACTTC
v_call: TRBV5-4; d_call: -; j_call: TRBJ1-4; clone_size: -; cdr3_aa: CASSLDTLATNEKLFF; cdr3_nt: TGTGCCAGCAGTTTGGACACCCTGGCAACTAATGAAAAACTGTTTTTT
v_call: TRBV6-5; d_call: -; j_call: TRBJ1-3; clone_size: -; cdr3_aa: CASSRDIRSGNTIYF; cdr3_nt: TGTGCCAGCAGTAGGGACATTCGCTCTGGAAACACCATATATTTT
v_call: TRBV12-5; d_call: -; j_call: TRBJ2-1; clone_size: -; cdr3_aa: CASQQGTLNEQFF; cdr3_nt: TGTGCTAGTCAACAGGGAACTCTCAATGAGCAGTTCTTC
v_call: TRBV7-8; d_call: TRBD1; j_call: TRBJ1-2; clone_size: -; cdr3_aa: CASSWGQRYGYTF; cdr3_nt: TGTGCCAGCAGTTGGGGACAGCGGTATGGCTACACCTTC
v_call: TRBV11-1; d_call: -; j_call: TRBJ1-4; clone_size: -; cdr3_aa: CASSPGSANEKLFF; cdr3_nt: TGTGCCAGCAGCCCCGGGTCCGCTAATGAAAAACTGTTTTTT
v_call: TRBV30; d_call: TRBD2; j_call: TRBJ2-3; clone_size: -; cdr3_aa: CAFIAGTSGVTDTQYF; cdr3_nt: TGTGCCTTCATTGCCGGGACTAGCGGAGTCACAGATACGCAGTATTTT
v_call: TRBV4-1; d_call: TRBD2; j_call: TRBJ2-2; clone_size: -; cdr3_aa: CASSQVAGLAARSGELFF; cdr3_nt: TGCGCCAGCAGCCAAGTGGCGGGACTAGCGGCTAGGTCCGGGGAGCTGTTTTTT
v_call: TRBV7-8; d_call: TRBD2; j_call: TRBJ2-7; clone_size: few; cdr3_aa: CASSLDTGLAGTYEQYF; cdr3_nt: TGTGCCAGCAGCTTAGACACAGGACTAGCGGGGACCTACGAGCAGTACTTC
v_call: TRBV6-5; d_call: -; j_call: TRBJ2-2; clone_size: once; cdr3_aa: CASSIPSRATGELFF; cdr3_nt: TGTGCCAGCAGTATTCCGTCTCGAGCCACCGGGGAGCTGTTTTTT
v_call: TRBV24-1; d_call: -; j_call: TRBJ2-5; clone_size: -; cdr3_aa: CATSARGQETQYF; cdr3_nt: TGTGCCACCAGTGCGAGGGGCCAAGAGACCCAGTACTTC
v_call: TRBV4-1; d_call: TRBD1; j_call: TRBJ2-1; clone_size: -; cdr3_aa: CASSQEGQGGDEQFF; cdr3_nt: TGCGCCAGCAGCCAAGAGGGACAGGGAGGGGATGAGCAGTTCTTC
v_call: TRBV7-3; d_call: -; j_call: TRBJ2-5; clone_size: -; cdr3_aa: CASSLMGFGETQYF; cdr3_nt: TGTGCCAGCAGCTTAATGGGATTCGGGGAGACCCAGTACTTC
v_call: TRBV2; d_call: TRBD1; j_call: TRBJ2-7; clone_size: -; cdr3_aa: CASSGQGELYEQYF; cdr3_nt: TGTGCCAGCAGTGGACAGGGGGAATTATACGAGCAGTACTTC
v_call: TRBV11-3; d_call: -; j_call: TRBJ1-5; clone_size: -; cdr3_aa: CASSFGGRTQPQHF; cdr3_nt: TGTGCCAGCAGCTTCGGGGGGCGAACTCAGCCCCAGCATTTT
v_call: TRBV20-1; d_call: -; j_call: TRBJ2-3; clone_size: -; cdr3_aa: CSASSGFRDTQYF; cdr3_nt: TGCAGTGCTAGTTCAGGTTTTAGAGATACGCAGTATTTT
v_call: TRBV28; d_call: TRBD1; j_call: TRBJ1-5; clone_size: -; cdr3_aa: CASRAGQGKAQPQHF; cdr3_nt: TGTGCCAGCAGAGCGGGACAGGGGAAGGCTCAGCCCCAGCATTTT
v_call: TRBV27; d_call: -; j_call: TRBJ2-7; clone_size: -; cdr3_aa: CASSLQPYEQYF; cdr3_nt: TGTGCCAGCAGTTTACAGCCATACGAGCAGTACTTC
v_call: TRBV5-1; d_call: -; j_call: TRBJ2-6; clone_size: -; cdr3_aa: CASSGRGSGANVLTF; cdr3_nt: TGCGCCAGCAGCGGGAGGGGGTCCGGGGCCAACGTCCTGACTTTC
v_call: TRBV6-6; d_call: -; j_call: TRBJ2-7; clone_size: -; cdr3_aa: CASTSIGGGSDEQYF; cdr3_nt: TGTGCCAGCACTTCGATAGGGGGGGGAAGTGACGAGCAGTACTTC
v_call: TRBV9; d_call: -; j_call: TRBJ1-4; clone_size: once; cdr3_aa: CASSTRGAGNSEKLFF; cdr3_nt: TGTGCCAGCAGCACCCGTGGGGCAGGAAATTCTGAAAAACTGTTTTTT
v_call: TRBV5-1; d_call: TRBD1; j_call: TRBJ2-7; clone_size: -; cdr3_aa: CASSLSRDRAYEQYF; cdr3_nt: TGCGCCAGCAGCTTGTCCCGGGACAGGGCCTACGAGCAGTACTTC
v_call: TRBV10-3; d_call: -; j_call: TRBJ2-2; clone_size: -; cdr3_aa: CAIRGAGELFF; cdr3_nt: TGTGCCATCAGGGGGGCCGGGGAGCTGTTTTTT
v_call: TRBV5-1; d_call: -; j_call: TRBJ1-4; clone_size: -; cdr3_aa: CASSLDRQATNEKLFF; cdr3_nt: TGCGCCAGCAGCCTAGATAGACAGGCAACTAATGAAAAACTGTTTTTT
v_call: TRBV19; d_call: -; j_call: TRBJ1-6; clone_size: once; cdr3_aa: CASSPGATASPLHF; cdr3_nt: TGTGCCAGTAGCCCGGGGGCGACGGCGTCACCCCTCCACTTT
v_call: TRBV11-2; d_call: -; j_call: TRBJ1-4; clone_size: -; cdr3_aa: CASSYTGSILATNEKLFF; cdr3_nt: TGTGCCAGCAGTTATACGGGTTCGATACTTGCAACTAATGAAAAACTGTTTTTT
v_call: TRBV11-3; d_call: -; j_call: TRBJ1-1; clone_size: -; cdr3_aa: CASSSNRASTEAFF; cdr3_nt: TGTGCCAGCAGCTCGAACAGGGCGAGCACTGAAGCTTTCTTT
v_call: TRBV5-8; d_call: -; j_call: TRBJ2-7; clone_size: -; cdr3_aa: CASSITFPEQYF; cdr3_nt: TGTGCCAGCAGTATTACCTTTCCCGAGCAGTACTTC
v_call: TRBV7-2; d_call: TRBD1; j_call: TRBJ1-2; clone_size: -; cdr3_aa: CASSSRGGQGNYGYTF; cdr3_nt: TGTGCCAGCAGCTCCCGGGGGGGACAGGGTAACTATGGCTACACCTTC
v_call: TRBV27; d_call: -; j_call: TRBJ2-5; clone_size: -; cdr3_aa: CASSLLGETQYF; cdr3_nt: TGTGCCAGCAGTTTACTCGGAGAGACCCAGTACTTC
v_call: TRBV29-1; d_call: -; j_call: TRBJ2-7; clone_size: -; cdr3_aa: CSVASRKGGANYEQYF; cdr3_nt: TGCAGCGTTGCCTCCAGGAAGGGGGGCGCGAACTACGAGCAGTACTTC
v_call: TRBV9; d_call: TRBD1; j_call: TRBJ2-5; clone_size: -; cdr3_aa: CASSMSQGAGETQYF; cdr3_nt: TGTGCCAGCAGCATGAGCCAGGGGGCAGGGGAGACCCAGTACTTC
v_call: TRBV18; d_call: -; j_call: TRBJ2-3; clone_size: -; cdr3_aa: CASSPDGTRDTQYF; cdr3_nt: TGTGCCAGCTCACCGGACGGGACCCGAGATACGCAGTATTTT
v_call: TRBV2; d_call: TRBD1; j_call: TRBJ2-2; clone_size: -; cdr3_aa: CASRTGVRELFF; cdr3_nt: TGTGCCAGCAGGACAGGGGTGAGGGAGCTGTTTTTT
v_call: TRBV5-1; d_call: -; j_call: TRBJ1-4; clone_size: -; cdr3_aa: CASSSGQILNEKLFF; cdr3_nt: TGCGCCAGCAGCTCCGGACAGATCTTGAATGAAAAACTGTTTTTT
v_call: TRBV6-5; d_call: -; j_call: TRBJ2-5; clone_size: -; cdr3_aa: CASSYSAIQGETQYF; cdr3_nt: TGTGCCAGCAGTTACTCGGCAATTCAGGGGGAGACCCAGTACTTC
v_call: TRBV25-1; d_call: -; j_call: TRBJ1-1; clone_size: -; cdr3_aa: CASSDLGHHEAFF; cdr3_nt: TGTGCCAGCAGTGACTTGGGACACCATGAAGCTTTCTTT
v_call: TRBV14; d_call: TRBD2; j_call: TRBJ2-3; clone_size: -; cdr3_aa: CASSLIAGDTQYF; cdr3_nt: TGTGCCAGCAGCCTTATAGCGGGAGATACGCAGTATTTT
v_call: TRBV11-1; d_call: -; j_call: TRBJ2-5; clone_size: -; cdr3_aa: CASSLVAEQETQYF; cdr3_nt: TGTGCCAGCAGCTTAGTTGCGGAACAAGAGACCCAGTACTTC
v_call: TRBV2; d_call: -; j_call: TRBJ2-7; clone_size: -; cdr3_aa: CASSYIAYEQYF; cdr3_nt: TGTGCCAGCAGTTACATAGCCTACGAGCAGTACTTC
v_call: TRBV9; d_call: TRBD2; j_call: TRBJ2-5; clone_size: -; cdr3_aa: CASSVAVSGGPETQYF; cdr3_nt: TGTGCCAGCAGCGTAGCTGTCAGCGGGGGGCCGGAGACCCAGTACTTC
v_call: TRBV2; d_call: TRBD1; j_call: TRBJ2-3; clone_size: -; cdr3_aa: CASKPTGRLTDTQYF; cdr3_nt: TGTGCCAGCAAGCCGACAGGGCGCCTCACAGATACGCAGTATTTT
v_call: TRBV6-2/TRBV6-3; d_call: TRBD1; j_call: TRBJ2-7; clone_size: -; cdr3_aa: CASSFARGQGASYEQYF; cdr3_nt: TGTGCCAGCAGTTTTGCCCGGGGACAGGGGGCTTCCTACGAGCAGTACTTC
v_call: TRBV7-8; d_call: -; j_call: TRBJ1-1; clone_size: -; cdr3_aa: CASSFTTARPNTEAFF; cdr3_nt: TGTGCCAGCAGCTTTACTACCGCTCGTCCGAACACTGAAGCTTTCTTT
v_call: TRBV28; d_call: -; j_call: TRBJ2-5; clone_size: -; cdr3_aa: CASSSNGGVAETQYF; cdr3_nt: TGTGCCAGCAGCTCAAACGGTGGCGTCGCAGAGACCCAGTACTTC
v_call: TRBV27; d_call: -; j_call: TRBJ2-7; clone_size: -; cdr3_aa: CASIGTATYEQYF; cdr3_nt: TGTGCCAGCATTGGGACTGCGACCTACGAGCAGTACTTC
v_call: TRBV2; d_call: TRBD1; j_call: TRBJ1-6; clone_size: -; cdr3_aa: CASRVGQGNSPLHF; cdr3_nt: TGTGCCAGCAGAGTCGGACAGGGGAATTCACCCCTCCACTTT
v_call: TRBV21-1; d_call: -; j_call: TRBJ2-1; clone_size: -; cdr3_aa: CASPLAGVFYNEQFF; cdr3_nt: TGTGCCAGCCCCTTAGCGGGAGTATTCTACAATGAGCAGTTCTTC
v_call: TRBV5-6; d_call: -; j_call: TRBJ2-2; clone_size: -; cdr3_aa: CASRGGPSGELFF; cdr3_nt: TGTGCCAGCAGGGGGGGCCCTTCTGGGGAGCTGTTTTTT
v_call: TRBV7-2; d_call: -; j_call: TRBJ2-3; clone_size: -; cdr3_aa: CASRTDQGPDTQYF; cdr3_nt: TGTGCCAGCAGAACCGACCAGGGCCCAGATACGCAGTATTTT
v_call: TRBV3-1/TRBV3-2; d_call: -; j_call: TRBJ1-2; clone_size: -; cdr3_aa: CASSHMDSTSGYTF; cdr3_nt: TGTGCCAGCAGCCATATGGACAGTACAAGTGGCTACACCTTC
v_call: TRBV2; d_call: TRBD2; j_call: TRBJ2-1; clone_size: few; cdr3_aa: CASRSLGTSGLRDEQFF; cdr3_nt: TGTGCCAGCAGGAGCTTAGGGACTAGCGGGCTCCGGGATGAGCAGTTCTTC
v_call: TRBV29-1; d_call: -; j_call: TRBJ1-5; clone_size: -; cdr3_aa: CSVVGSSGPQHF; cdr3_nt: TGCAGCGTTGTTGGGAGTTCGGGGCCCCAGCATTTT